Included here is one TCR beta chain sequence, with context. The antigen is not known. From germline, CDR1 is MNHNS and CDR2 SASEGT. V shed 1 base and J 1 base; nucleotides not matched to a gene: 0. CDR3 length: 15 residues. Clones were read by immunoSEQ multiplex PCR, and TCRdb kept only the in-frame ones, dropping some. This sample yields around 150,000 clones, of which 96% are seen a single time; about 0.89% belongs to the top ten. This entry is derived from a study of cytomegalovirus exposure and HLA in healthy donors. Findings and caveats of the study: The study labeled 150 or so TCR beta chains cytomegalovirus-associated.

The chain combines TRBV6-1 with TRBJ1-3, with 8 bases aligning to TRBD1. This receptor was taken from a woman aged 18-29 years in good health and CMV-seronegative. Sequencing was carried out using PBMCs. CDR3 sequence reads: CASSEGTGSGNTIYF. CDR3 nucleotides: TGTGCCAGCAGTGAAGGGACAGGGTCTGGAAACACCATATATTTT.